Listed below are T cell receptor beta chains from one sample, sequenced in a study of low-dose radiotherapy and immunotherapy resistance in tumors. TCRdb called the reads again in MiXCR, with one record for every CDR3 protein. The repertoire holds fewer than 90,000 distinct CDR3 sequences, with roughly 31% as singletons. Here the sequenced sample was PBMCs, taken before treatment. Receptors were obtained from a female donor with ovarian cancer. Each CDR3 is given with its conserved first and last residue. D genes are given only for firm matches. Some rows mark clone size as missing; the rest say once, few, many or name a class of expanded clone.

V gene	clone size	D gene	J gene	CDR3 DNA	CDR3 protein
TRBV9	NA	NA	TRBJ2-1	TGTGCCAGCAGCCCTCACTGGGATTCCCCCTCCTACAATGAGCAGTTCTTC	CASSPHWDSPSYNEQFF
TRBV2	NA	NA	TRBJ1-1	TGTGCCAGCAGTGGGCAGAGGAACACTGAAGCTTTCTTT	CASSGQRNTEAFF
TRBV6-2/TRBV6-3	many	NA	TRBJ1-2	TGTGCCAGCAGTCCGGACAGTGGACATGGCTACACCTTC	CASSPDSGHGYTF
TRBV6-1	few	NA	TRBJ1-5	TGTGCCAGCAGTGACCCAGGGTTCAATCAGCCCCAGCATTTT	CASSDPGFNQPQHF
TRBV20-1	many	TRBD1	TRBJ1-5	TGCAGTGCTGATGGACAGGGGAGCCAGCCCCAGCATTTT	CSADGQGSQPQHF
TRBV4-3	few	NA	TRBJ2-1	TGCGCCAGCAGCCCCGTGGGGGCCTACAATGAGCAGTTCTTC	CASSPVGAYNEQFF
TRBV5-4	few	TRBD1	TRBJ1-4	TGTGCCAGCAGCCGGAGGCAGGGGGATGAAAAACTGTTTTTT	CASSRRQGDEKLFF
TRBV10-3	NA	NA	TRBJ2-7	TGTGCCATCAGCTTAGGGGACTACGAGCAGTACTTC	CAISLGDYEQYF
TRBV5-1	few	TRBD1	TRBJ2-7	TGCGCCAGCAGCCCTCAACCGGGACAGGGGGCCGTCGAGCAGTACTTC	CASSPQPGQGAVEQYF
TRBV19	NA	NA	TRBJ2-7	TGTGCCAGTAAGGGGTGGAGGGATGCCGAGCAGTACTTC	CASKGWRDAEQYF
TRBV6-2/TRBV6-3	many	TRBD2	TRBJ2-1	TGTGCCAGCAGTGGAACCGGGACTAGTGGGATTGAGCAGTTCTTC	CASSGTGTSGIEQFF